This entry lists 17 T cell receptor beta chains sequenced from one sample in a study of control samples from healthy donors and cancer patients. Produced via immunoSEQ multiplex PCR; TCRdb's table is partial and in-frame only. This table holds about 150,000 clones, around 90% found once. The source material was blood. These TCRs come from a man aged 25-45 years in good health.

The chain carries TRBV5-4 and TRBJ2-1, with 10 bases lining up with TRBD1. Germline V gene data show CDR1 as SGHNT and CDR2 as YYREEE (reference sequence). After removal of 4 bases from V and 3 bases from J, the junction contained 7 bases not matched to a gene. The CDR3 is 16 amino acids. Here the CDR3 reads CASSLAGTGVYNEQFF. For the CDR3, the DNA is TGTGCCAGCAGCCTTGCTGGGACAGGGGTCTACAATGAGCAGTTCTTC.

In DNA, the CDR3 is TGTGCCAGCAGCCTGGTTGGTGAAGCTTTCTTT. Amino acids: CASSLVGEAFF. The chain uses TRBV3-1 (or the pseudogene TRBV3-2) and TRBJ1-1, with D hard to call. Germline V gene sequence: CDR1 LGHDT, CDR2 YNNKEL (reference sequence). This CDR3 is 11 amino acids long. V lost 4 bases and J lost 7, with 7 bases in between.

This sequence joins TRBV12-3 or TRBV12-4 and TRBJ1-5, with 7 bases identical to TRBD1. The V segment lost 5 bases and the J segment 8 bases; nucleotides outside the gene matches: 6. The length of the CDR3 is 13 residues. The CDR3 DNA follows: TGTGCCAGCAGTGCGGCGCAGGGGGAGCCCCAGCATTTT. Amino acids: CASSAAQGEPQHF.

The rearrangement links TRBV24-1 to TRBJ2-1, with TRBD1 as a possible D gene (6 bases). CDR3 length: 18 amino acids. Germline CDR1 reads KGHDR; CDR2 reads SFDVKD. Deletions cut 4 bases from V and 1 base from J, with 19 bases between. CDR3 bases: TGTGCCACCAGTGACCAAAAAACCACAGGGTTATCCTACAATGAGCAGTTCTTC. It specifies CATSDQKTTGLSYNEQFF.

J is TRBJ1-4 and V is TRBV19; D uncertain. Germline CDR1 and CDR2: LNHDA and SQIVND (reference sequence). The CDR3 runs to 11 residues. The CDR3: CGPALGEKLFF. Written as DNA, the CDR3 is TGTGGGCCCGCGCTCGGTGAAAAACTGTTTTTT.

This clone was seen a few times. The sample contains more than one DNA sequence encoding this CDR3. This rearrangement joins TRBV9 to TRBJ1-2; D unclear. Trimming cost V 2 bases and J 3 bases, with 8 bases left between them. Per germline, CDR1 SGDLS and CDR2 YYNGEE. The CDR3 sequence is 13 residues long. CDR3 loop: CASSVGGDYGYTF. The CDR3 DNA reads TGTGCCAGCAGCGTGGGCGGGGACTATGGCTACACCTTC. The full variable domain, rest sourced from reference TRBV9 and TRBJ1-2, is DSGVTQTPKHLITATGQRVTLRCSPRSGDLSVYWYQQSLDQGLQFLIQYYNGEERAKGNILERFSAQQFPDLHSELNLSSLELGDSALYFCASSVGGDYGYTFGSGTRLTVV.

V usage is TRBV6-5 and J usage is TRBJ1-1; D gene uncertain. V was shortened by 6 bases and J by 1 base, with 9 bases between the two germline ends. Germline CDR1 reads MNHEY; CDR2 reads SVGAGI. This CDR3 region has 13 residues. The CDR3 DNA sequence: TGTGCCAGCAGCTACATGGGGAACACTGAAGCTTTCTTT. Translation: CASSYMGNTEAFF.

The chain carries TRBV7-9 and TRBJ2-6; 8 nucleotides match TRBD1. The CDR3 runs 15 residues. Germline trimming cut 6 bases from V and 9 bases from J; bases unmatched to any gene: 10. The germline V gene has CDR1 SEHNR and CDR2 FQNEAQ (reference sequence). CDR3 in amino acids: CASSPGQAWGNVLTF. In DNA, the CDR3 is TGTGCCAGCAGTCCGGGACAGGCCTGGGGCAACGTCCTGACTTTC.

V gene TRBV19 combines with J gene TRBJ1-5; no definite D call. From germline, CDR1 is LNHDA and CDR2 SQIVND (reference sequence). The CDR3 contains 13 residues. With 7 bases removed from V and 0 bases from J, the gap between germline ends came to 7 bases. For the CDR3, the DNA is TGTGCCAGTAATAGTAATAGCAATCAGCCCCAGCATTTT. As protein: CASNSNSNQPQHF.

The rearrangement uses TRBV4-3 and TRBJ2-7, with unresolved D. This CDR3 is built from 13 residues. Germline V CDR1 and CDR2: LGHNA, YSLEER. Between the trimmed V and J ends, which lost 0 bases and 2 bases, there was a span of 5 bases. The CDR3 here is CASSQDRAYEQYF. CDR3 nucleotide sequence: TGCGCCAGCAGCCAAGATCGCGCCTACGAGCAGTACTTC.

The chain uses TRBV27 and TRBJ2-1; a weak D match, TRBD2 (6 bases). The germline V and J ends were trimmed by 1 base and 0 bases, with 19 bases remaining between them. Germline CDR1 is MNHEY and CDR2 is SMNVEV (reference sequence). This CDR3 region has 19 residues. CDR3 in amino acids: CASSLWGEDRAGSYNEQFF. Here the CDR3 DNA reads TGTGCCAGCAGTTTATGGGGGGAAGACAGAGCGGGCTCCTACAATGAGCAGTTCTTC.

The table lists this clone with a count of one. The chain is built from TRBV19 and TRBJ2-2; D is undetermined. Trimming shortened V by 3 bases and J by 2 bases, and 7 bases separated the two germline ends. CDR1 is LNHDA, CDR2 SQIVND, per germline (reference sequence). CDR3 length: 14 amino acids. The CDR3 DNA follows: TGTGCCAGTAGTATTGGGATAAACACCGGGGAGCTGTTTTTT. Translating gives CASSIGINTGELFF. Based on the CDR3 plus reference TRBV19 and TRBJ2-2, the full variable domain is DGGITQSPKYLFRKEGQNVTLSCEQNLNHDAMYWYRQDPGQGLRLIYYSQIVNDFQKGDIAEGYSVSREKKESFPLTVTSAQKNPTAFYLCASSIGINTGELFFGEGSRLTVL.

The V call is TRBV2, the J call TRBJ2-1; D is possibly TRBD1 or TRBD2 (8 bases each). V dropped 4 bases and J dropped 8 bases, with 15 bases sitting between them. Germline V CDR1 and CDR2: SNHLY, FYNNEI. The CDR3 spans 14 residues. The chain's CDR3 is CASSGIAGQDEQFF. The DNA of the CDR3 is TGTGCCAGCAGTGGGATAGCGGGACAGGATGAGCAGTTCTTC.

In this sample, this clone turned up once. The chain combines TRBV5-3 with TRBJ2-1, with TRBD2 identical over 9 bases. TRBV5-3 is placed among ORFs of uncertain function. The CDR3 is made up of 14 amino acids. With V trimmed by 4 bases and J by 5 bases, 4 bases remained unmatched. The CDR3 DNA is TGTGCCAGAAGCCCGACTAGCGGTAACAATGAGCAGTTCTTC. It codes for CARSPTSGNNEQFF.

The chain combines TRBV19 with TRBJ2-5, with D perhaps matching TRBD2 (6 bases). Germline CDR1 reads LNHDA; CDR2 reads SQIVND (reference sequence). The CDR3 totals 15 residues. Trimming took 1 base from V and 4 from J, leaving 13 bases between them. The CDR3 coding sequence is TGTGCCAGTAGTATAGGTAGCGGCCCCGGAGAGACCCAGTACTTC. This codes for CASSIGSGPGETQYF.

Points on this clone: A read error may produce the germline difference seen at one junction end. The chain joins TRBV7-7 to TRBJ2-7; D perhaps matches TRBD2 (5 bases). The CDR3 is 13 amino acids. CDR1 and CDR2 from the germline V gene are SSHAT and FNYEAQ (reference sequence). CDR3 DNA: TGTGCTAGCAGCTTAGCGCTTCAAAGCGAGCAGTACTTC. Residues: CASSLALQSEQYF.

Only one count was recorded for this clone. V usage is TRBV5-8 and J usage is TRBJ2-5; the D gene is possibly TRBD1 (7 bases). The CDR3 is made up of 15 amino acids. V lost 4 bases and J lost 4, with 17 bases in between. CDR1 is SGHTS, CDR2 YDEGEE, per germline. The CDR3 bases are TGTGCCAGCAGCCGCGGGACGACAGGGCCAGAGACCCAGTACTTC. It encodes CASSRGTTGPETQYF.